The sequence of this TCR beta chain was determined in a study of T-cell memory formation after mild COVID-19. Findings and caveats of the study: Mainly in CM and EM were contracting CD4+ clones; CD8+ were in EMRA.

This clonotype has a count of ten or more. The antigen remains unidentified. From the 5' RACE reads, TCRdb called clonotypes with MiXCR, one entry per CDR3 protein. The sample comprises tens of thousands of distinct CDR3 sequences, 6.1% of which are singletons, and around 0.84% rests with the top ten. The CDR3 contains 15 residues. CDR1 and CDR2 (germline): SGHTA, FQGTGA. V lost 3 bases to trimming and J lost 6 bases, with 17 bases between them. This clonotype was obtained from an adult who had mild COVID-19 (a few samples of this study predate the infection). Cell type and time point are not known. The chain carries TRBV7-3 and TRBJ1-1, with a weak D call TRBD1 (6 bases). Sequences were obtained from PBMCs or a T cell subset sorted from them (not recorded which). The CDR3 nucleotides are TGTGCCAGCAGCTTGAACCCGGGGGCTGCGGCTGAAGCTTTCTTT. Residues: CASSLNPGAAAEAFF.